One T cell receptor beta chain is described in this entry. Profiled with immunoSEQ multiplex PCR; TCRdb holds only in-frame clones, not every one. Among about 67,000 clones listed, 82% were seen once. Per the germline V gene, CDR1 is SGHTA and CDR2 is FQGNSA. This CDR3 spans 12 amino acids. V was shortened by 4 bases and J by 3 bases, with 7 bases between the two germline ends. The sample belongs to a study of OX40 agonist ivuxolimab in advanced cancers. The sequence derives from an adult with an advanced solid tumor such as melanoma, head and neck, liver or kidney cancer. The source was CD4+ or CD8+ T cells sorted from blood, collected in a trial of the OX40 agonist ivuxolimab. The chain recombines TRBV7-2 with TRBJ2-7; D is undetermined. The CDR3 is CASSSPGYEQYF. DNA of the CDR3: TGTGCCAGCAGCTCGCCCGGCTACGAGCAGTACTTC.